One and the same sample provided the 18 T cell receptor beta chains below, sequenced in a study of identical twins. TCRdb reprocessed the 5' RACE reads via MiXCR and lists one record per CDR3 protein. The table records over 200,000 distinct CDR3 sequences, around 10% of them present only once. Material for sequencing was memory (CD45RO+) T cells sorted from blood. The source is a woman aged 18-29 years in good health.

The sample holds a few counts of this clonotype. The chain has TRBV20-1 and TRBJ2-1; 9 bases match TRBD2. There are 14 residues in the CDR3. CDR1 DFQATT and CDR2 SNEGSKA come from the germline V gene (reference sequence). After removal of 3 bases from V and 8 bases from J, the junction contained 8 bases not matched to a gene. CDR3 sequence (DNA): TGCAGTGCTAGCGGGCTAGCGGGGCACTATGAGCAGTTCTTC. As protein: CSASGLAGHYEQFF.

This clonotype has just a few counts. This chain links TRBV7-2 with TRBJ2-7, with TRBD2 matching over 9 bases. The junction had 9 bases not matched to a gene; V was cut back by 5 bases and J by 1 base. The CDR3 runs 16 residues. Germline loops: CDR1 SGHTA, CDR2 FQGNSA. The CDR3 loop is CASSIGPTSGSYEQYF. In DNA, the CDR3 is TGTGCCAGCAGCATCGGGCCCACTAGCGGGTCCTACGAGCAGTACTTC.

V usage is TRBV5-1 and J usage is TRBJ1-6; D is undetermined. The CDR3 runs to 15 residues. Germline values: CDR1 SGHRS, CDR2 YFSETQ. V lost 3 bases, J lost 0 bases, and 7 bases lay in between. This chain's CDR3 is CASSSSHSYNSPLHF. The CDR3 DNA reads TGCGCCAGCAGCTCCTCACACTCCTATAATTCACCCCTCCACTTT.

There are a few counts of this clonotype. The chain employs TRBV5-6 and TRBJ2-7, with 10 bases identical to TRBD1. Germline V lookup: CDR1 SGHDT, CDR2 YYEEEE. With 4 bases clipped from V and 6 bases from J, the junction kept 7 bases outside the gene matches. CDR3 length: 14 residues. CDR3 protein: CASSAGTGASEQYF. CDR3 nucleotides: TGTGCCAGCAGCGCCGGGACAGGGGCTTCCGAGCAGTACTTC.

This clonotype was picked up a small number of times. The V gene is TRBV10-3, the J gene TRBJ2-6; D possibly corresponds to TRBD1 (5 bases). V was trimmed by 8 bases and J by 2 bases, leaving 13 bases between them. The length of the CDR3 is 15 residues. Germline CDR1 and CDR2: ENHRY and SYGVKD. The CDR3 bases are TGTGCCATCGGGGCCCCTACTCCTGGGGCCAACGTCCTGACTTTC. Encoded protein: CAIGAPTPGANVLTF.

The gene calls are TRBV11-2 and TRBJ1-6; 7 nucleotides line up with TRBD1. Looked up from germline, CDR1 is SGHAT and CDR2 is FQNNGV. With 6 bases clipped from V and 7 bases from J, the junction kept 9 bases outside the gene matches. The CDR3 covers 15 residues. The CDR3 DNA reads as TGTGCCAGCAGGTCACAGGGGTTGAGCAATTCACCCCTCCACTTT. This gives the protein CASRSQGLSNSPLHF.

This clonotype was counted between two and nine times. This sequence joins TRBV7-8 and TRBJ2-5; 8 nucleotides align to TRBD2. The V gene's germline CDR1 is SGHVS and CDR2 FQNEAQ. There are 15 residues in the CDR3. The J segment lost 4 bases and the V segment lost 0 bases, leaving 4 bases of the junction unmatched. The CDR3 nucleotides read TGTGCCAGCAGCTTAGCGGCGGGGGGCGGAGAGACCCAGTACTTC. Protein product: CASSLAAGGGETQYF.

Concerning this clonotype: It may be a read error: a sequence one base away is much more abundant. The CDR3 DNA follows: TGTGCCAGCAGGCTTTCTCAGGGGATTCATTGGGATACGCAGTATTTT. This sequence encodes CASRLSQGIHWDTQYF. The chain links TRBV7-9 to TRBJ2-3; tentatively, D is TRBD1 (6 bases). CDR1 SEHNR and CDR2 FQNEAQ come from the germline V gene (reference sequence). The CDR3 has 16 amino acids. The V and J ends lost 6 bases and 6 bases respectively, with 22 bases between them.

This clonotype turned up a few times. DNA of the CDR3: TGCAGTGCCCCGGGCGGTGGGGGCCGAGAGACCCAGTACTTC. Its protein product is CSAPGGGGRETQYF. The gene calls are TRBV20-1 and TRBJ2-5, with D possibly being TRBD1 (6 bases). Trimming took 6 bases from V and 4 from J, leaving 18 bases between them. Germline assignment: CDR1 DFQATT and CDR2 SNEGSKA (reference sequence). The CDR3 has 14 residues.

This clonotype was seen at least ten times. The chain joins TRBV7-2 to TRBJ2-7, with 10 nucleotides matching TRBD1. V shed 5 bases and J 3 bases; nucleotides not matched to a gene: 7. Germline CDR1 SGHTA, CDR2 FQGNSA. The CDR3 loop spans 15 amino acids. The CDR3 region has the DNA TGTGCCAGCAGCGATTGGACAGGGGGTTACTACGAGCAGTACTTC. Its translation is CASSDWTGGYYEQYF.

At least ten counts were recorded for this clonotype. The genes are TRBV5-1 and TRBJ1-6, with 8 bases identical to TRBD1. Germline CDR1 SGHRS, CDR2 YFSETQ. Trimming at V came to 6 bases and at J to 8 bases, leaving 13 bases not matched to a gene. The CDR3 sequence is 16 residues long. The CDR3 is CASTLGLGQVYSPLHF. DNA of the CDR3: TGCGCCAGCACCCTGGGCCTGGGACAGGTCTATTCACCCCTCCACTTT.

This clonotype was detected many times. This chain links TRBV7-2 with TRBJ2-3, with 7 bases lining up with TRBD2. V trimming: 3 bases; J trimming: 2 bases; junction bases outside the gene matches: 5. Germline CDR1 and CDR2: SGHTA and FQGNSA. The CDR3 loop spans 15 amino acids. CDR3 loop: CASSFRRGSTDTQYF. CDR3 sequence (DNA): TGTGCCAGCAGCTTCCGGCGGGGGTCCACAGATACGCAGTATTTT.

This clonotype showed up just a few times. The gene calls are TRBV6-4 and TRBJ2-1; maybe TRBD1 (5 bases). The CDR3 is made up of 12 amino acids. Trimming took off 5 bases at V and 7 bases at J, with 9 bases between the two ends. Germline lookup yields CDR1 MRHNA and CDR2 SNTAGT. The CDR3 spells CASSQGTNEQFF. CDR3 nucleotides: TGTGCCAGCAGTCAGGGAACTAATGAGCAGTTCTTC.

This chain links TRBV30 with TRBJ2-1; perhaps TRBD2 as D (6 bases). V lost 2 bases, J lost 10 bases, and 12 bases lay in between. CDR1 is GTSNPN and CDR2 is SVGIG in the germline V gene (reference sequence). CDR3 length: 12 amino acids. CDR3: CAWSPRDLEQFF. The CDR3 DNA reads TGTGCCTGGAGTCCCCGGGACTTGGAGCAGTTCTTC. Together with reference TRBV30 and TRBJ2-1, the CDR3 gives the full variable domain: SQTIHQWPATLVQPVGSPLSLECTVEGTSNPNLYWYRQAAGRGLQLLFYSVGIGQISSEVPQNLSASRPQDRQFILSSKKLLLSDSGFYLCAWSPRDLEQFFGPGTRLTVL.

The J gene is TRBJ2-1, the V gene TRBV11-2, with a tentative D call TRBD2 (7 bases). The CDR3 runs to 15 residues. Germline-derived CDR1 and CDR2 are SGHAT and FQNNGV. Trimming removed 6 bases at V and 6 bases at J, with 18 bases between. The chain's CDR3 is CASSQGTGGFNEQFF. The CDR3 DNA sequence: TGTGCCAGCAGTCAGGGGACGGGGGGTTTCAATGAGCAGTTCTTC. The full variable domain, in which reference TRBV11-2 and TRBJ2-1 provide the parts outside the CDR3, is EAGVAQSPRYKIIEKRQSVAFWCNPISGHATLYWYQQILGQGPKLLIQFQNNGVVDDSQLPKDRFSAERLKGVDSTLKIQPAKLEDSAVYLCASSQGTGGFNEQFFGPGTRLTVL.

The genes are TRBV12-3 or TRBV12-4 and TRBJ2-4; 12 bases align to TRBD2. V was clipped by 3 bases and J by 9 bases; unmatched bases: 6. The CDR3 contains 15 residues. DNA for the CDR3: TGTGCCAGCAGTTTTCTAGCGGGAGGGCCGGGCATTCAGTACTTC. Protein sequence: CASSFLAGGPGIQYF.

The genes are TRBV11-2 and TRBJ2-2; D possibly uses TRBD1 or TRBD2 (5 bases each). The germline V gene has CDR1 SGHAT and CDR2 FQNNGV. The CDR3 covers 15 residues. V shed 0 bases and J shed 5 bases, with 10 bases lying between them. CDR3 loop: CASSLEGVGTGELFF. Here the CDR3 DNA reads TGTGCCAGCAGCTTAGAGGGGGTAGGGACCGGGGAGCTGTTTTTT.

This clonotype was counted only a few times. V is TRBV2 and J is TRBJ2-3, with D perhaps TRBD2 (6 bases). Between the trimmed V and J ends, which lost 4 bases and 0 bases, there was a span of 11 bases. CDR1 is SNHLY and CDR2 is FYNNEI in the germline V gene. This CDR3 has 15 residues. CDR3 bases: TGTGCCAGCAGTGCCGACGGGACTAGCACAGATACGCAGTATTTT. It specifies CASSADGTSTDTQYF. Supplemented by reference TRBV2 and TRBJ2-3, the full variable domain reads EPEVTQTPSHQVTQMGQEVILRCVPISNHLYFYWYRQILGQKVEFLVSFYNNEISEKSEIFDDQFSVERPDGSNFTLKIRSTKLEDSAMYFCASSADGTSTDTQYFGPGTRLTVL.